The rows below give T cell receptor beta chains drawn from one sample of a study of HIV-infected children after antiretroviral therapy interruption. TCRdb re-called the 3' RACE reads through MiXCR, storing one row per CDR3 protein. The data contain approximately 96,000 distinct CDR3 sequences, 6.9% of them seen just once; the ten biggest clones take up 0.85% to 1.3%. This specimen consisted of CD45RA+ CD4+ T cells from PBMCs, pooled from several time points, obtained from a donor given antiretroviral therapy, either interrupted or continuous. These receptors were taken from a pool of human donors with HIV. Each CDR3 is given with its conserved first and last residue. A D gene is named only where the DNA matches it firmly. Not all rows give a size; the values are once, few, many and, for expanded clones, a class.

V gene	clone size	J gene	D gene	CDR3 DNA	CDR3 protein
TRBV7-2	NA	TRBJ1-2	NA	TGTGCCAGCAGCTTGGCTCTTGGCTATGGCTACACCTTC	CASSLALGYGYTF
TRBV12-3/TRBV12-4	many	TRBJ1-6	NA	TGTGCCAGCAGTTTAGGAGGGGGGCTTAATTCACCCCTCCACTTT	CASSLGGGLNSPLHF
TRBV7-9	few	TRBJ1-4	NA	TGTGCCAGCAGCCCTACTCTGGGTCCGGCTAATGAAAAACTGTTTTTT	CASSPTLGPANEKLFF
TRBV4-1	many	TRBJ2-7	TRBD1	TGCGCCAGCAGCCGAGGACAGGGCTACGAGCAGTACTTC	CASSRGQGYEQYF
TRBV5-6	many	TRBJ1-1	NA	TGTGCCAGCAGCCCAGCCCAGGTCTCGGGAGCTTTCTTT	CASSPAQVSGAFF
TRBV19	few	TRBJ1-4	TRBD1	TGTGCCAGTCGCCAGGGACAGGGCATTGAAAAACTGTTTTTT	CASRQGQGIEKLFF
TRBV4-1	many	TRBJ1-4	NA	TGCGCCAGCAGCCAAGTGGAGAACAGGCCCAATGAAAAACTGTTTTTT	CASSQVENRPNEKLFF
TRBV7-3	many	TRBJ1-1	NA	TGTGCCAGCAGCTCGTTCCCTGAAGCTTTCTTT	CASSSFPEAFF
TRBV7-2	many	TRBJ2-6	NA	TGTGCCAGCAGCTTAGCGGGATCTGGGGCCAACGTCCTGACTTTC	CASSLAGSGANVLTF
TRBV6-6	many	TRBJ1-4	NA	TGTGCCAGCAGTTTATCCCCCCCGGCAGAGGGAGTTGAAAAACTGTTTTTT	CASSLSPPAEGVEKLFF
TRBV6-2/TRBV6-3	few	TRBJ1-1	NA	TGTGCCAGCAGTTACGAGCTGGTTTGGGGGTACACTGAAGCTTTCTTT	CASSYELVWGYTEAFF
TRBV5-1	many	TRBJ2-3	NA	TGCGCCAGCAGCTTGGAGTCTGTCTCCCCTAGCACAGATACGCAGTATTTT	CASSLESVSPSTDTQYF
TRBV7-9	few	TRBJ1-3	NA	TGTGCCAGCAGCCCCGCCGCAGGGGTCGGAAACACCATATATTTT	CASSPAAGVGNTIYF
TRBV30	many	TRBJ2-1	NA	TGTGCCTGGTCGAGGACGCTCGGTAACAATGAGCAGTTCTTC	CAWSRTLGNNEQFF
TRBV6-5	many	TRBJ2-6	NA	TGTGCCAGCAGCCGTTCTGGGGCCAACGTCCTGACTTTC	CASSRSGANVLTF
TRBV12-3/TRBV12-4	few	TRBJ2-1	NA	TGTGCCAGCAGTTTAGGACAGCTGGTCTTC	CASSLGQLVF
TRBV2	few	TRBJ2-1	NA	TGTGCCAGCCGCTTCAGGGGTATAGATGAGCAGTTCTTC	CASRFRGIDEQFF
TRBV5-4	many	TRBJ2-5	TRBD2	TGTGCCAGCAGCCCTGGGGGGACTAGGGTAGTGGCGTTTGAGACCCAGTACTTC	CASSPGGTRVVAFETQYF
TRBV29-1	many	TRBJ2-7	NA	TGCAGCGTCACATCCGGTACAGACTTTTTCGAGCAGTACTTC	CSVTSGTDFFEQYF
TRBV20-1	many	TRBJ1-6	NA	TGCAGTGCGCTCAATGCGTTAAGCTCCTATAATTCACCCCTCCACTTT	CSALNALSSYNSPLHF
TRBV6-2/TRBV6-3	many	TRBJ2-3	NA	TGTGCCAGCAGTTGGTCCCGAGCCTCTAGCACAGATACGCAGTATTTT	CASSWSRASSTDTQYF
TRBV11-3	NA	TRBJ2-3	TRBD2	TGTGCCAGCAGCGGGGGGAAGGGGACTAGCGCCTTCAATACGCAGTATTTT	CASSGGKGTSAFNTQYF
TRBV19	few	TRBJ2-2	TRBD1	TGTGCCAGCAGTCCTGGACAGGCAAACACCGGGCAGCTCTACTTT	CASSPGQANTGQLYF
TRBV7-9	few	TRBJ1-5	NA	TGTGCCACCTCAAAGGATAGCAATCAGCCCCAGCATTTT	CATSKDSNQPQHF
TRBV5-1	many	TRBJ1-2	NA	TGCGCCAGCAGCACGGGGGACGGTAACTATGGCTACACCTTC	CASSTGDGNYGYTF
TRBV5-1	many	TRBJ2-3	NA	TGCGCCAGCAGCCCCGGGCGAGGCACAGATACGCAGTATTTT	CASSPGRGTDTQYF
TRBV6-2/TRBV6-3	many	TRBJ2-7	TRBD1	TGTGCCAGCAGTAACCGGGACAGGGGGGTCGGCGAGCAGTACTTC	CASSNRDRGVGEQYF
TRBV3-1	many	TRBJ1-1	NA	TGTGCCAGCAGCCGGGTAAATGGGATGAACACTGAAGCTTTCTTT	CASSRVNGMNTEAFF
TRBV18	NA	TRBJ1-4	NA	TGTGCCAGCTCACCTAGCCGCTATTCAACTAATGAAAAACTGTTTTTT	CASSPSRYSTNEKLFF